This passage covers 4 T cell receptor beta chains from one sample sequenced in a study of T cells in Graves' hyperthyroidism and ophthalmopathy. The investigators amplified TCR beta CDR3 regions from RNA transcripts. When the TCR CDR3 underwent first-round RT-PCR, the HTBI primer set was used. TCRdb called the multiplex PCR reads again in MiXCR, with one record for every CDR3 protein. In the table there are around 350,000 distinct CDR3 sequences, roughly 25% of which are singletons. Sequencing used blood. The origin of the receptors is a man aged 50-60 years with Graves' hyperthyroidism.

The V call is TRBV28, the J call TRBJ1-3; a weak D match, TRBD1 (5 bases). Trimming left V 6 bases short and J 7 bases short, with 16 bases between. From germline, CDR1 is MDHEN and CDR2 SYDVKM. The CDR3 totals 14 residues. CDR3: CASRGQGKGNTIYF. In DNA, the CDR3 is TGTGCCAGCAGGGGGCAGGGAAAAGGGAACACCATATATTTT.

The chain recombines TRBV7-9 with TRBJ2-7; a possible D gene is TRBD1 (6 bases). Trimming pared 5 bases from V and 2 bases from J, leaving 19 bases between. CDR1 is SEHNR and CDR2 is FQNEAQ in the germline V gene (reference sequence). This CDR3 is built from 16 residues. The CDR3: CASSQVSGTRPYEQYF. In nucleotides, the CDR3 is TGTGCCAGCAGCCAAGTCTCTGGGACAAGGCCCTACGAGCAGTACTTC.

The V and J genes are TRBV20-1 and TRBJ2-7, with D uncertain. CDR1 is DFQATT, CDR2 SNEGSKA, per germline (reference sequence). V was shortened by 0 bases and J by 1 base, with 10 bases between the two germline ends. The CDR3 is made up of 14 amino acids. In nucleotides, the CDR3 is TGCAGTGCTAGAGACCTGCGGCTTTCCTACGAGCAGTACTTC. Its protein product is CSARDLRLSYEQYF.

This clonotype was seen only a few times. V usage is TRBV6-2 or TRBV6-3 and J usage is TRBJ2-4, with 9 bases fitting TRBD2. CDR1 MNHEY and CDR2 SVGEGT come from the germline V gene. Trimming took 2 bases from V and 0 from J; bases not matched to a gene: 14. The CDR3 runs 20 residues. The CDR3 loop is CASSYAASGTRGLAKNIQYF. In nucleotides, the CDR3 is TGTGCCAGCAGTTACGCGGCTAGCGGGACCCGAGGTTTAGCCAAAAACATTCAGTACTTC.